This T cell receptor beta chain was identified during a study of cytomegalovirus exposure and HLA in healthy donors. The overall study: One earlier analysis, a look at 200 million or so T cells, found 117 million unique TCR beta sequences. There were 65 million to 85 million unique TCRs (from HLA-typed donors) in an early data release.

Overall study results and limits: When analyzed later, a missense DCLRE1C variant was found to be linked to TCR beta V- and J-gene trimming. An analysis was carried out at a later point. It showed that HLA-associated TCR beta chains were more clonally expanded than equally common non-associated chains.

Comment on this clone: Its specificity is unknown.

Between the trimmed V and J ends, which lost 1 base and 6 bases, there was a span of 7 bases. CDR1 and CDR2 from the germline V gene are SGHTS and YDEGEE. The CDR3 consists of 12 residues. PCR primers comprised 60 Vbeta and 13 Jbeta primers. The protocol was immunoSEQ multiplex PCR, while the TCRdb copy is restricted to in-frame clones and leaves out a portion. This sample has around 94,000 clones, with 70% to 85% found just once. This chain uses TRBV5-8 with TRBJ1-1; D gene ambiguous. The TCR comes from a man younger than 35 in good health and CMV-seronegative. Sequenced material: PBMCs. CDR3 sequence: CASSLRVPEAFF. In DNA, the CDR3 is TGTGCCAGCAGCTTGCGGGTCCCTGAAGCTTTCTTT.